This TCR beta chain originates from a study of blood T cell repertoires in COVID-19. Study summary: The United States, Italy and Spain provided the acute and convalescent COVID-19 samples.

Seattle enrolled patients during active infection and tracked them longitudinally. The CDR3 sequence is 15 residues long. Per germline, CDR1 MNHEY and CDR2 SVGEGT. V gave up 5 bases and J gave up 4 bases; unmatched junction bases: 7. Clones were read by immunoSEQ multiplex PCR, and TCRdb kept only the in-frame ones, dropping some. The table includes around 200,000 clones, 83% detected once. Sequencing was carried out using peripheral blood. The chain carries TRBV6-2 or TRBV6-3 and TRBJ2-1, with TRBD2 matching over 8 bases. The receptor was derived from a woman in her 30s with COVID-19, enrolled during active disease. CDR3 region: CASSRAGADYNEQFF. The CDR3 DNA reads as TGTGCCAGCAGTAGAGCGGGGGCAGATTACAATGAGCAGTTCTTC.